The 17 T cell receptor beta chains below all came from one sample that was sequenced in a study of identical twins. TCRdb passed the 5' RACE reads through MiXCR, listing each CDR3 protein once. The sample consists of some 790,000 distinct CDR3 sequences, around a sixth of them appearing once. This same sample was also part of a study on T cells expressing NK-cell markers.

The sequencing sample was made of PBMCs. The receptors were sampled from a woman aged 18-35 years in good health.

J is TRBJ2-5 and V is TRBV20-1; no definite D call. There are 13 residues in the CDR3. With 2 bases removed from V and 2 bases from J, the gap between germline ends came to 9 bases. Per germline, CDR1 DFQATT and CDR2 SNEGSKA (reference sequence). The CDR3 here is CSARSPQQETQYF. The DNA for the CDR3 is TGCAGTGCTAGAAGCCCTCAGCAAGAGACCCAGTACTTC.

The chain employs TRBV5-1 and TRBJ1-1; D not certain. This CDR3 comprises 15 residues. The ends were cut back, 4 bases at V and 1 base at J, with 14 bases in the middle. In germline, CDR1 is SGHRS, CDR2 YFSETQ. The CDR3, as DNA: TGCGCCAGCAGCCTACTCGATTGGGGGAACACTGAAGCTTTCTTT. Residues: CASSLLDWGNTEAFF.

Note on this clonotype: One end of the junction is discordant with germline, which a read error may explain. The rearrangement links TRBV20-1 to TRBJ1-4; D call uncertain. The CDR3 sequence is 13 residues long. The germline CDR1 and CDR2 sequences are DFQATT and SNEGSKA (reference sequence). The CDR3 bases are TGCAGTGCCAGAGGTGGGAGCCGGGAAAAACTGTTTTTT. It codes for CSARGGSREKLFF.

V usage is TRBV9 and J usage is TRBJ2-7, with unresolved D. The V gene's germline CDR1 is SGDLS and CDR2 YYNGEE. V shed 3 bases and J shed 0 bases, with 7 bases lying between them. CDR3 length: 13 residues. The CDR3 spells CASSGPPSYEQYF. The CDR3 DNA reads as TGTGCCAGCAGCGGACCTCCCTCCTACGAGCAGTACTTC. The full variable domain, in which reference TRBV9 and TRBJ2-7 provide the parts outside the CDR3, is DSGVTQTPKHLITATGQRVTLRCSPRSGDLSVYWYQQSLDQGLQFLIQYYNGEERAKGNILERFSAQQFPDLHSELNLSSLELGDSALYFCASSGPPSYEQYFGPGTRLTVT.

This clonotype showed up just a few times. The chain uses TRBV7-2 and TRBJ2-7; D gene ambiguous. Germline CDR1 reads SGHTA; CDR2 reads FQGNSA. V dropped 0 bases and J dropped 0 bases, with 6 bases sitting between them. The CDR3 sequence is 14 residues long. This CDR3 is CASSLAVNSYEQYF. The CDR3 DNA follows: TGTGCCAGCAGCTTAGCGGTTAACTCCTACGAGCAGTACTTC.

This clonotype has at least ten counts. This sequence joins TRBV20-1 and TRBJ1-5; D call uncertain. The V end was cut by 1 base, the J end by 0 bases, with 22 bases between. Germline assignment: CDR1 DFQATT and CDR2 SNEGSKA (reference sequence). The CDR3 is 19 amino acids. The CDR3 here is CSARAPGGPRRYSNQPQHF. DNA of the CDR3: TGCAGTGCTAGAGCCCCCGGCGGGCCTCGACGATATAGCAATCAGCCCCAGCATTTT.

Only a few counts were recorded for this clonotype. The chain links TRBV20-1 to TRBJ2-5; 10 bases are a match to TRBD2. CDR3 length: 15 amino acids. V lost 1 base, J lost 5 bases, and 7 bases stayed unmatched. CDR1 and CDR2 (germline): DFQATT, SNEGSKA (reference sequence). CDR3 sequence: CSARVPSGRGETQYF. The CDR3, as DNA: TGCAGTGCTAGAGTCCCTAGCGGGAGAGGGGAGACCCAGTACTTC.

The CDR3 nucleotides are TGTGCCAGCAGCTTGGAAAGGGCTTCTTGGGGCGAGCAGTACTTC. Its translation: CASSLERASWGEQYF. The chain carries TRBV5-4 and TRBJ2-7; D ambiguous. V lost 0 bases, J lost 6 bases, and 16 bases lay in between. CDR3 length: 15 amino acids. Germline V gene data show CDR1 as SGHNT and CDR2 as YYREEE (reference sequence).

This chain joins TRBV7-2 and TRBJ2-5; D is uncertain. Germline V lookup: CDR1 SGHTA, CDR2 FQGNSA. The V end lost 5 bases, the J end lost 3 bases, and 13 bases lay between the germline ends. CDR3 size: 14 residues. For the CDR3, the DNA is TGTGCCAGCAGCCCGGCCGGACGTAAAGAGACCCAGTACTTC. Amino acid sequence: CASSPAGRKETQYF. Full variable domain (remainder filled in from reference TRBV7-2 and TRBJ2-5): GAGVSQSPSNKVTEKGKDVELRCDPISGHTALYWYRQSLGQGLEFLIYFQGNSAPDKSGLPSDRFSAERTGGSVSTLTIQRTQQEDSAVYLCASSPAGRKETQYFGPGTRLLVL.

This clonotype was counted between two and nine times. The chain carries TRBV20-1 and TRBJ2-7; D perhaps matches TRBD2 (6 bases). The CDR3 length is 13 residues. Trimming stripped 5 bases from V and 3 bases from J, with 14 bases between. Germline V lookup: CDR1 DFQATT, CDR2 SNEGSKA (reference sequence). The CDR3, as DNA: TGCAGTGCTTTCGGCGGGGTTGACTACGAGCAGTACTTC. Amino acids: CSAFGGVDYEQYF.

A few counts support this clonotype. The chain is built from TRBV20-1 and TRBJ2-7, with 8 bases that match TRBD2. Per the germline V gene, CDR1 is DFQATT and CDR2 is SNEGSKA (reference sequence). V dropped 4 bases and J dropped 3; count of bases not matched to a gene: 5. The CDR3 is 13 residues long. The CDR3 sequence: CSATGREVYEQYF. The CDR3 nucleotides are TGCAGTGCTACCGGGCGGGAGGTCTACGAGCAGTACTTC.

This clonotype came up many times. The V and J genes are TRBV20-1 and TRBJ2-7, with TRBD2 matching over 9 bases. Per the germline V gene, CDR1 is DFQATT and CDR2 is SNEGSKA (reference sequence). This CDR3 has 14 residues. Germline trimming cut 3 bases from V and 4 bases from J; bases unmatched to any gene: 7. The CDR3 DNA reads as TGCAGTGCTAGGATCCCTAGCGGGGATTACGAGCAGTACTTC. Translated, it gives CSARIPSGDYEQYF.

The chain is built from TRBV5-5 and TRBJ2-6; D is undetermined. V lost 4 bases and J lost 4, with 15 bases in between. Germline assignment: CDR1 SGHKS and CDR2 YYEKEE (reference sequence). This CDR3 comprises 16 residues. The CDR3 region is CASSPNLGSGANVLTF. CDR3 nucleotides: TGTGCCAGCAGCCCGAATCTCGGGTCCGGGGCCAACGTCCTGACTTTC.

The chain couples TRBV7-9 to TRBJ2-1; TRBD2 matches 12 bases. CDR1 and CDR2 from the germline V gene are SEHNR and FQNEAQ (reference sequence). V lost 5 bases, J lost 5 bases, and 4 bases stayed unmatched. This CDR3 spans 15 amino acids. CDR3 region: CASSGPSGGDNEQFF. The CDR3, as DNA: TGTGCCAGCAGCGGACCTAGCGGGGGGGACAATGAGCAGTTCTTC.

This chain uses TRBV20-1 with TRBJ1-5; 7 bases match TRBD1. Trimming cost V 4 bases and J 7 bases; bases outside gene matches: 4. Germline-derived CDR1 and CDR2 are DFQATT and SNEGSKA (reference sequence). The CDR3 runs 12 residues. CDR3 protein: CSATGQNQPQHF. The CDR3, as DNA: TGCAGTGCTACGGGACAGAACCAGCCCCAGCATTTT.

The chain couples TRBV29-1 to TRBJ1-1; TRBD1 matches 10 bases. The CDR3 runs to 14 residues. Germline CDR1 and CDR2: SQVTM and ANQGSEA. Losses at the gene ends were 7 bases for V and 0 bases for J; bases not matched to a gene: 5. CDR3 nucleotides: TGCAGCGCTGGACAGGGGGTTATGAACACTGAAGCTTTCTTT. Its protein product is CSAGQGVMNTEAFF.

In nucleotides, the CDR3 is TGTGCCAGCAGCCCATCCGTAGCGGGAGCAATCTACGAGCAGTACTTC. This codes for CASSPSVAGAIYEQYF. The chain links TRBV7-9 to TRBJ2-7; 9 nucleotides match TRBD2. The CDR3 contains 16 residues. Germline V gene data show CDR1 as SEHNR and CDR2 as FQNEAQ (reference sequence). V shed 5 bases and J 3 bases; nucleotides not matched to a gene: 11.